This section outlines one T cell receptor beta chain sequence together with its context. This sample is drawn from a study of blood T cell repertoires in COVID-19. For the study at large: COVID-19 samples from acute and convalescent phases originated in the United States, Italy and Spain.

In the source study's methods: Amplification with reference gene primers provided the estimates of nucleated cell counts. Profiled with immunoSEQ multiplex PCR; TCRdb holds only in-frame clones, not every one. The V and J calls and clone size were taken over from that table, and D and trimming were inferred from the DNA. Counted here are around 140,000 clones, approximately 85% occurring once; the ten biggest clones make up less than 2%. V lost 6 bases, J lost 2 bases, and 6 bases stayed unmatched. Germline V gene sequence: CDR1 MNHEY, CDR2 SVGAGI. The CDR3 is made up of 14 amino acids. The receptor was isolated from a man aged 65-85 years with acute or convalescent COVID-19. The chain uses TRBV6-5 and TRBJ2-7; 8 positions match TRBD2. The sample was peripheral blood. CDR3 nucleotides: TGTGCCAGCAGCAAGCGGGAGACCACCTACGAGCAGTACTTC. Translated, it gives CASSKRETTYEQYF.